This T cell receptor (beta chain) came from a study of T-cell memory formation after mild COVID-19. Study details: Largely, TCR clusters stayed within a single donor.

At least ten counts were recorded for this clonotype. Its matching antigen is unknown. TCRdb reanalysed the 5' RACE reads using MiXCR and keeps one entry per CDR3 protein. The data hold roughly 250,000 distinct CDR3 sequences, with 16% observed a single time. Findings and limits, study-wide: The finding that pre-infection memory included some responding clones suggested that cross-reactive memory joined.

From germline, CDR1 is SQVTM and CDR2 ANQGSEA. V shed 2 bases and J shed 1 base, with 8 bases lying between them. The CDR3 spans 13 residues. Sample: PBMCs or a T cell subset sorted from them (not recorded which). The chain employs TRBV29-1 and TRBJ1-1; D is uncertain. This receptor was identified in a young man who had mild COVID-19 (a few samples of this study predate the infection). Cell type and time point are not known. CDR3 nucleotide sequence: TGCAGCGTTGAAAAACCGGAGAACACTGAAGCTTTCTTT. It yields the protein CSVEKPENTEAFF. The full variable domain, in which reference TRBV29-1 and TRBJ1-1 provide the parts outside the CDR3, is SAVISQKPSRDICQRGTSLTIQCQVDSQVTMMFWYRQQPGQSLTLIATANQGSEATYESGFVIDKFPISRPNLTFSTLTVSNMSPEDSSIYLCSVEKPENTEAFFGQGTRLTVV.